This section outlines one T cell receptor (beta chain) sequence together with its context. Germline CDR1 LGHNA, CDR2 YSLEER. The V gene lost 1 base and the J gene lost 0 bases, with 13 bases spanning the gap. The CDR3 covers 17 residues. Reverse transcription of about 0.45 to 1 ug RNA was performed with random hexamers. An immunoSEQ multiplex PCR generated amplified TCR beta CDR3 products spanning 54 Vbeta and 13 Jbeta. TCRdb reprocessed the immunoSEQ multiplex PCR reads with MiXCR, giving one entry per CDR3 protein. The table includes 77,000 or so distinct CDR3 sequences, approximately 94% detected once. These data come from a study of CD8 T cells in Susac syndrome. TCR beta sequencing covered blood CD8+ and CD4+ T cells. The multiple sclerosis control group was made up of treatment-naive patients with stable or active relapsing-remitting disease. FACS was used to enrich TEMRA cells, whereas the CD8+ and CD4+ T cells were obtained by negative isolation.

The receptor's source is a human donor with multiple sclerosis. The sample taken for sequencing was CD8+ T cells from PBMCs. This chain links TRBV4-3 with TRBJ1-3, with D unclear. The CDR3 sequence: CASSQAGRLSSGNTIYF. CDR3 nucleotides: TGCGCCAGCAGCCAAGCCGGACGTCTTAGCTCTGGAAACACCATATATTTT.